The 3 T cell receptor beta chains given below trace back to one sample, sequenced in a study of blood T cells in healthy people across ages. Then a second PCR, running roughly 7 to 11 cycles, was carried out with a sample-barcoded 5' primer and a J-beta primer mix. TCRdb re-derived calls from the 5' RACE reads in MiXCR, one entry per CDR3 protein. The sample has 700,000 to 900,000 distinct CDR3 sequences; about 53% are singletons. Sequencing was carried out using blood. These TCRs come from a man older than 75 in good health.

This clonotype came up a few times. This chain links TRBV18 with TRBJ2-3; D is undetermined. CDR1 KGHSH and CDR2 LQKENI come from the germline V gene. V dropped 6 bases and J dropped 2 bases, with 12 bases sitting between them. The CDR3 is 14 residues long. CDR3 sequence reads: CASSSRVSTDTQYF. The CDR3, as DNA: TGTGCCAGCTCCTCAAGGGTCTCCACAGATACGCAGTATTTT.

The CDR3 bases are TGCGCCAGCAGCCGTCCCCCCGGGACTAGCTACGAGCAGTACTTC. Its protein product is CASSRPPGTSYEQYF. The rearrangement uses TRBV5-1 and TRBJ2-7, with 8 nucleotides matching TRBD2. CDR3 length: 15 residues. From germline, CDR1 is SGHRS and CDR2 YFSETQ. The V gene end was trimmed by 4 bases and the J gene end by 3 bases; junction bases not matched to a gene: 9.

V gene TRBV29-1 combines with J gene TRBJ2-4; perhaps D is TRBD1 or TRBD2 (5 bases each). V was pared by 4 bases and J by 0 bases, with 22 bases between. CDR1 is SQVTM and CDR2 is ANQGSEA in the germline V gene. This CDR3 has 18 amino acids. CDR3 sequence: CSVAALLWGPPAKNIQYF. The CDR3 DNA reads as TGCAGCGTTGCCGCGTTGTTGTGGGGACCCCCAGCCAAAAACATTCAGTACTTC.